The next 4 T cell receptor beta chains were all read from a single sample in a study of spatial heterogeneity in lung cancer (dated by TCRdb to about 2019). The time point label of this sample denotes: sample taken at primary tumor resection. TCR sequencing used whole RNA extracted from tumor and nontumor lung tissue, or from cryopreserved PBMC samples, without cell sorting. The library came from 5' RACE. Sequencing took place on a NextSeq 500. TCRdb itself trimmed the public reads at Q25 with fastp, ran MiXCR and retained productive beta chains. Entries are consolidated by CDR3 protein sequence, retaining the most common genes and DNA. The sample yields some 14,000 distinct CDR3 sequences; around 5.2% were counted once. The top ten hold about 38% of the sample. The source material was lung tumor tissue, sampled at surgery. These receptors were obtained from a human donor with early-stage non-small cell lung cancer.

The table lists this clonotype with many counts. The size of this beta chain means little, since it is a stray read in a library made for alpha chains. This chain links TRBV15 with TRBJ2-7; no clear D. The V gene's germline CDR1 is LNHNV and CDR2 YYDKDF (reference sequence). CDR3 length: 13 residues. With 1 base removed from V and 1 base from J, the gap between germline ends came to 5 bases. The CDR3: CATSRGRSYEQYF. The DNA of the CDR3 is TGTGCCACCAGCAGAGGCAGATCCTACGAGCAGTACTTC.

The sample holds many counts of this clonotype. This beta chain is off target for a library built for alpha chains, so its abundance means little. The V call is TRBV6-6, the J call TRBJ1-5, with D possibly matching TRBD1 (6 bases). This CDR3 is 14 amino acids long. V was trimmed by 4 bases and J by 7 bases, leaving 14 bases between them. Germline V gene sequence: CDR1 MNHNY, CDR2 SVGAGI (reference sequence). CDR3 sequence reads: CASSLQGSWQPQHF. The CDR3 region has the DNA TGTGCCAGCAGTTTGCAGGGGTCCTGGCAGCCCCAGCATTTT.

This clonotype occurred many times. This beta chain is an off-target read within a library intended for alpha chains, so its frequency means little. The chain joins TRBV9 to TRBJ1-2; D gene unclear. Per germline, CDR1 SGDLS and CDR2 YYNGEE. V was cut by 4 bases and J by 6 bases, with 19 bases left in between. The CDR3 contains 15 residues. The CDR3, as DNA: TGTGCCAGCAGCTCCTTAGGAGGGAAGAAGGATGGCTACACCTTC. Protein sequence: CASSSLGGKKDGYTF.

About this clonotype: Little can be read into the size of this beta chain, an off-target read in a library designed for alpha chains. This sequence joins TRBV12-3 or TRBV12-4 and TRBJ2-2; D not resolved. With 5 bases removed from V and 0 bases from J, the gap between germline ends came to 10 bases. This CDR3 has 15 residues. The CDR3 loop is CASSRAIANTGELFF. DNA of the CDR3: TGTGCCAGCAGTAGAGCGATCGCGAACACCGGGGAGCTGTTTTTT.